A selection of T cell receptor beta chains follows, all from one sample in a study of CD8 T cells in Susac syndrome. TCRdb analysed the immunoSEQ multiplex PCR reads with MiXCR anew, one entry per CDR3 protein. The sample holds around 100,000 distinct CDR3 sequences, 95% seen once. Sequencing was done on a sample of CD8+ T cells from PBMCs. The receptors come from a human donor with Susac syndrome. CDR3s include the opening cysteine and the closing phenylalanine or tryptophan. D genes are given only for firm matches. Part of the rows lack a size; the others show once, few, many or a class for expanded clones.

j_gene: TRBJ1-2; abundance: .; d_gene: .; v_gene: TRBV12-3/TRBV12-4; CDR3nt: TGTGCCAGCAGCCCCCGTACGGGACTCTATGGCTACACCTTC; CDR3aa: CASSPRTGLYGYTF
j_gene: TRBJ2-5; abundance: .; d_gene: .; v_gene: TRBV27; CDR3nt: TGTGCCAGCAGTCCCCGACTCCAAGAGACCCAGTACTTC; CDR3aa: CASSPRLQETQYF
j_gene: TRBJ1-2; abundance: .; d_gene: .; v_gene: TRBV12-3/TRBV12-4; CDR3nt: TGTGCCAGCAGCCGGGGGAGCTATGGCTACACCTTC; CDR3aa: CASSRGSYGYTF
j_gene: TRBJ1-5; abundance: .; d_gene: .; v_gene: TRBV27; CDR3nt: TGTGCCAGCAGTCCGACATTTAGCAATCAGCCCCAGCATTTT; CDR3aa: CASSPTFSNQPQHF
j_gene: TRBJ2-1; abundance: .; d_gene: .; v_gene: TRBV4-1; CDR3nt: TGCGCCAGCAGCCAAGAGGGACATAACTACAATGAGCAGTTCTTC; CDR3aa: CASSQEGHNYNEQFF
j_gene: TRBJ2-1; abundance: once; d_gene: TRBD2; v_gene: TRBV3-1; CDR3nt: TGTGCCAGCAGCCAAGATAGCGGGTACTACAATGAGCAGTTCTTC; CDR3aa: CASSQDSGYYNEQFF
j_gene: TRBJ2-1; abundance: .; d_gene: .; v_gene: TRBV13; CDR3nt: TGTGCCAGCAGCCTCACTCCCAGCTCCTACAATGAGCAGTTCTTC; CDR3aa: CASSLTPSSYNEQFF
j_gene: TRBJ2-1; abundance: .; d_gene: .; v_gene: TRBV20-1; CDR3nt: TGCAGTGGGGGGGCACCTGAGCAGTTCTTC; CDR3aa: CSGGAPEQFF
j_gene: TRBJ1-2; abundance: .; d_gene: .; v_gene: TRBV3-1; CDR3nt: TGTGCCAGCAGCCAAGACCCCAGTAATGGCTACACCTTC; CDR3aa: CASSQDPSNGYTF
j_gene: TRBJ2-5; abundance: .; d_gene: .; v_gene: TRBV19; CDR3nt: TGTGCCAGTAGTAGCTCTGTGGGGCGGACCCAGTACTTC; CDR3aa: CASSSSVGRTQYF
j_gene: TRBJ2-7; abundance: .; d_gene: .; v_gene: TRBV7-9; CDR3nt: TGTGCCAGCAGCACCGACCACGAGCAGTACTTC; CDR3aa: CASSTDHEQYF
j_gene: TRBJ2-7; abundance: .; d_gene: .; v_gene: TRBV29-1; CDR3nt: TGCAGCGGAGGGGACTACGAGCAGTACTTC; CDR3aa: CSGGDYEQYF
j_gene: TRBJ2-1; abundance: .; d_gene: TRBD1; v_gene: TRBV20-1; CDR3nt: TGCAGTGCCCGGGACAGGAGGAGCTCCTACAATGAGCAGTTCTTC; CDR3aa: CSARDRRSSYNEQFF
j_gene: TRBJ2-3; abundance: .; d_gene: .; v_gene: TRBV6-5; CDR3nt: TGTGCCAGCAGTTACTCTGGGGGGAGCCCAGATACGCAGTATTTT; CDR3aa: CASSYSGGSPDTQYF
j_gene: TRBJ2-4; abundance: .; d_gene: TRBD2; v_gene: TRBV5-4; CDR3nt: TGTGCCAGCAGCTTACCCGTCGTTGGGGGGGACGCCAAAAACATTCAGTACTTC; CDR3aa: CASSLPVVGGDAKNIQYF
j_gene: TRBJ2-5; abundance: .; d_gene: .; v_gene: TRBV4-1; CDR3nt: TGCGCCAGCAGCCAAGAGTGGCAAGAGACCCAGTACTTC; CDR3aa: CASSQEWQETQYF
j_gene: TRBJ1-1; abundance: once; d_gene: .; v_gene: TRBV5-1; CDR3nt: TGCGCCAGCAGACACTCCACTTACGGTGAAGCTTTCTTT; CDR3aa: CASRHSTYGEAFF
j_gene: TRBJ2-1; abundance: .; d_gene: .; v_gene: TRBV2; CDR3nt: TGTGCCAGCAGTGAGGTAGCCCTTTACTCCTACAATGAGCAGTTCTTC; CDR3aa: CASSEVALYSYNEQFF
j_gene: TRBJ2-3; abundance: .; d_gene: .; v_gene: TRBV29-1; CDR3nt: TGCAGCGTACCACGACGCACAGATACGCAGTATTTT; CDR3aa: CSVPRRTDTQYF
j_gene: TRBJ2-3; abundance: .; d_gene: .; v_gene: TRBV29-1; CDR3nt: TGCAGCGTTGAAACGGGTTTATATACGCAGTATTTT; CDR3aa: CSVETGLYTQYF
j_gene: TRBJ2-5; abundance: .; d_gene: .; v_gene: TRBV3-1; CDR3nt: TGTGCCAGCAGCCTGGGAAGGGCTACACCAAAAGAGACCCAGTACTTC; CDR3aa: CASSLGRATPKETQYF
j_gene: TRBJ2-7; abundance: once; d_gene: .; v_gene: TRBV15; CDR3nt: TGTGCCACCAGCAAGACAGACTACGAGCAGTACTTC; CDR3aa: CATSKTDYEQYF
j_gene: TRBJ2-1; abundance: .; d_gene: .; v_gene: TRBV13; CDR3nt: TGTGCCAGCAGCTTACAGATGCATGAGCAGTTCTTC; CDR3aa: CASSLQMHEQFF
j_gene: TRBJ2-3; abundance: .; d_gene: .; v_gene: TRBV29-1; CDR3nt: TGCAGCGTTGACTGTAGCACAGATACGCAGTATTTT; CDR3aa: CSVDCSTDTQYF
j_gene: TRBJ2-7; abundance: .; d_gene: TRBD1; v_gene: TRBV4-1; CDR3nt: TGCGCCAGCAGCCAAGTGGACAGGGAGCAACGGGAGCAGTACTTC; CDR3aa: CASSQVDREQREQYF
j_gene: TRBJ2-1; abundance: .; d_gene: TRBD1; v_gene: TRBV5-1; CDR3nt: TGCGCCAGCAGCTACCCCTTAGGGGGCCGTAGTAATGAGCAGTTCTTC; CDR3aa: CASSYPLGGRSNEQFF
j_gene: TRBJ2-1; abundance: .; d_gene: .; v_gene: TRBV4-1; CDR3nt: TGCGCCAGCAGCCAAGAGGGAGTGGGGACCTACAATGAGCAGTTCTTC; CDR3aa: CASSQEGVGTYNEQFF
j_gene: TRBJ2-7; abundance: .; d_gene: .; v_gene: TRBV4-2; CDR3nt: TGTGCCAGCAGCCAAGAAGGGTACTACGAGCAGTACTTC; CDR3aa: CASSQEGYYEQYF
j_gene: TRBJ2-7; abundance: once; d_gene: .; v_gene: TRBV20-1; CDR3nt: TGCAGTGCCGATACGGGCTCCTACGAGCAGTACTTC; CDR3aa: CSADTGSYEQYF
j_gene: TRBJ1-4; abundance: .; d_gene: .; v_gene: TRBV2; CDR3nt: TGTGCCAGCAGGGACACAGGTTTGGATGAAAAACTGTTTTTT; CDR3aa: CASRDTGLDEKLFF
j_gene: TRBJ1-4; abundance: .; d_gene: TRBD1; v_gene: TRBV4-1; CDR3nt: TGCGCCAGCAGCCAACCCGGACAGGGAGGGGAAAAACTGTTTTTT; CDR3aa: CASSQPGQGGEKLFF
j_gene: TRBJ1-2; abundance: .; d_gene: TRBD1; v_gene: TRBV12-3/TRBV12-4; CDR3nt: TGTGCCAGTGGACAGGGCCATGGCTACACCTTC; CDR3aa: CASGQGHGYTF
j_gene: TRBJ1-5; abundance: .; d_gene: .; v_gene: TRBV5-1; CDR3nt: TGCGCCAGCAGGTTGGACAGTGGCAATCAGCCCCAGCATTTT; CDR3aa: CASRLDSGNQPQHF
j_gene: TRBJ1-1; abundance: .; d_gene: .; v_gene: TRBV29-1; CDR3nt: TGCAGCCATAGGGGCAGTCTAGAGAACACTGAAGCTTTCTTT; CDR3aa: CSHRGSLENTEAFF
j_gene: TRBJ1-2; abundance: .; d_gene: .; v_gene: TRBV9; CDR3nt: TGTGCCAGCAGCGGCGGACGCGACAATGGCTACACCTTC; CDR3aa: CASSGGRDNGYTF
j_gene: TRBJ1-5; abundance: once; d_gene: .; v_gene: TRBV3-1; CDR3nt: TGTGCCAGCAGCCAAGGGCTAACCAATCAGCCCCAGCATTTT; CDR3aa: CASSQGLTNQPQHF
j_gene: TRBJ2-3; abundance: .; d_gene: .; v_gene: TRBV12-3/TRBV12-4; CDR3nt: TGTGCCAGCAGCTCCCGGGCCATGGCCACAGATACGCAGTATTTT; CDR3aa: CASSSRAMATDTQYF
j_gene: TRBJ2-7; abundance: .; d_gene: .; v_gene: TRBV5-1; CDR3nt: TGCGCCAGCAGCTTGGGGGTCAACGGGGACTACGAGCAGTACTTC; CDR3aa: CASSLGVNGDYEQYF
j_gene: TRBJ1-1; abundance: once; d_gene: .; v_gene: TRBV20-1; CDR3nt: TGCAGTGCTAGAGATGCGGGGAGTAGCACTGAAGCTTTCTTT; CDR3aa: CSARDAGSSTEAFF
j_gene: TRBJ1-5; abundance: .; d_gene: .; v_gene: TRBV28; CDR3nt: TGTGCCAGCAGTTCACGGGGAAGTTTGAAGCCCCAGCATTTT; CDR3aa: CASSSRGSLKPQHF
j_gene: TRBJ2-1; abundance: few; d_gene: .; v_gene: TRBV12-3/TRBV12-4; CDR3nt: TGTGCCAGCAGTTTAGGTCCAAGCTCCTACAATGAGCAGTTCTTC; CDR3aa: CASSLGPSSYNEQFF
j_gene: TRBJ2-7; abundance: once; d_gene: TRBD1; v_gene: TRBV6-6; CDR3nt: TGTGCCAGCAGTTCCTCCGGGACAGCCCTCTACGAGCAGTACTTC; CDR3aa: CASSSSGTALYEQYF
j_gene: TRBJ1-3; abundance: once; d_gene: .; v_gene: TRBV29-1; CDR3nt: TGCAGCGTGGGGGGATCTGGAAACACCATATATTTT; CDR3aa: CSVGGSGNTIYF
j_gene: TRBJ1-6; abundance: .; d_gene: .; v_gene: TRBV7-3; CDR3nt: TGTGCCAGCAGCCCTCCGGGACAAATTAATTCACCCCTCCACTTT; CDR3aa: CASSPPGQINSPLHF
j_gene: TRBJ2-7; abundance: .; d_gene: TRBD1; v_gene: TRBV5-1; CDR3nt: TGCGCCAGCGCAACCGGGACAGGGATTTACGAGCAGTACTTC; CDR3aa: CASATGTGIYEQYF
j_gene: TRBJ2-1; abundance: .; d_gene: .; v_gene: TRBV9; CDR3nt: TGTGCCAGCAGCCAACAGGCCTTAACCTACAATGAGCAGTTCTTC; CDR3aa: CASSQQALTYNEQFF
j_gene: TRBJ2-7; abundance: .; d_gene: .; v_gene: TRBV10-3; CDR3nt: TGTGCCTCTCACGAGGAGCATCCCTCCTACGAGCAGTACTTC; CDR3aa: CASHEEHPSYEQYF
j_gene: TRBJ2-2; abundance: .; d_gene: .; v_gene: TRBV5-1; CDR3nt: TGCGCCAGCAGCTTTATGACCGGGGAGCTGTTTTTT; CDR3aa: CASSFMTGELFF